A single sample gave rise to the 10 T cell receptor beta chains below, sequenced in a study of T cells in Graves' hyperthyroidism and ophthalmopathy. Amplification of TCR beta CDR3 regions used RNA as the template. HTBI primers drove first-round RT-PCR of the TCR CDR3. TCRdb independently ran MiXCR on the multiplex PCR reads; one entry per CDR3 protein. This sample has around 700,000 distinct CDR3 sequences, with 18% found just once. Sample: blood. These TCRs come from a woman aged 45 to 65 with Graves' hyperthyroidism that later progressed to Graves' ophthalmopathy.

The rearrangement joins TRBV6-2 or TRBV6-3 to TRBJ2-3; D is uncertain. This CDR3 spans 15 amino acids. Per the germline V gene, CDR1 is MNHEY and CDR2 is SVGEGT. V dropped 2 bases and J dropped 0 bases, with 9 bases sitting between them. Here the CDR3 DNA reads TGTGCCAGCAGTTACGCCCTTGGGAGCACAGATACGCAGTATTTT. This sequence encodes CASSYALGSTDTQYF.

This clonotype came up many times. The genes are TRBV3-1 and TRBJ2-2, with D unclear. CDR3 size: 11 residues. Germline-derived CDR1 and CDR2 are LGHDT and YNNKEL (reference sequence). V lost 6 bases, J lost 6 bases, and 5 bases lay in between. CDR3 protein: CASRLSGELFF. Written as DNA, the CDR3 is TGTGCCAGCAGACTATCCGGGGAGCTGTTTTTT.

The CDR3 reads CSARDLSLAGGTNTGELFF. CDR3 DNA sequence: TGCAGTGCTAGAGATCTGTCACTAGCGGGGGGGACGAACACCGGGGAGCTGTTTTTT. The chain carries TRBV20-1 and TRBJ2-2; the match to TRBD2 covers 13 bases. Trimming cost V 0 bases and J 0 bases; bases outside gene matches: 7. This CDR3 region has 19 residues. Per germline, CDR1 DFQATT and CDR2 SNEGSKA (reference sequence).

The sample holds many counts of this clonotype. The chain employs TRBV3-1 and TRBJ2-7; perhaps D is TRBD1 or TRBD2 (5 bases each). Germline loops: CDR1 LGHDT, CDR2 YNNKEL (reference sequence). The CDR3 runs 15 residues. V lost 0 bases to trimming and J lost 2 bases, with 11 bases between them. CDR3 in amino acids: CASSQDGTSAYEQYF. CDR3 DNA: TGTGCCAGCAGCCAAGACGGGACGTCGGCCTACGAGCAGTACTTC.

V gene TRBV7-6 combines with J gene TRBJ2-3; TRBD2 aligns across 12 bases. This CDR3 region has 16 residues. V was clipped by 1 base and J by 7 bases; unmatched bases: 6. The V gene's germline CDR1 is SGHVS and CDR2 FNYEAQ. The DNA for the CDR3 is TGTGCCAGCAGCTTAGTGGCTAGCGGGGGGGCAAATACGCAGTATTTT. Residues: CASSLVASGGANTQYF.

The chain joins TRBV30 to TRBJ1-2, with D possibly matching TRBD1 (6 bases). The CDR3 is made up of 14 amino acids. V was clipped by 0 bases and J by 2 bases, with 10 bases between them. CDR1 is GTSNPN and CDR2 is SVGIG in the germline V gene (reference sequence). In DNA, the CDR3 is TGTGCCTGGAGTGTACACAGGGTGAACTATGGCTACACCTTC. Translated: CAWSVHRVNYGYTF.

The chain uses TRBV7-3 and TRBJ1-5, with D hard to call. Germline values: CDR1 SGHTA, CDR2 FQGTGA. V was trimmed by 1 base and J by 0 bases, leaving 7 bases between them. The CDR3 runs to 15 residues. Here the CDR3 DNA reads TGTGCCAGCAGCTTAAGAGGGTTTAGCAATCAGCCCCAGCATTTT. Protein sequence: CASSLRGFSNQPQHF.

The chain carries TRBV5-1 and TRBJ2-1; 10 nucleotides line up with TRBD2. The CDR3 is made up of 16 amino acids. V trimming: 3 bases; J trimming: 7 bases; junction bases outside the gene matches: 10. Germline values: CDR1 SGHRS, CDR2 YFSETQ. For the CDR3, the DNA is TGCGCCAGCAGCTCACGGACTAGCGGAACCCAGAATGAGCAGTTCTTC. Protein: CASSSRTSGTQNEQFF.

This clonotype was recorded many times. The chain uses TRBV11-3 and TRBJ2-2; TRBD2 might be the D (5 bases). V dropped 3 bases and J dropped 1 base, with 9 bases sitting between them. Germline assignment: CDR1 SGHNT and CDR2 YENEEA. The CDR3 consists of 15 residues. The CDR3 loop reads CASSLGEENTGELFF. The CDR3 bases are TGTGCCAGCAGCTTGGGAGAAGAGAACACCGGGGAGCTGTTTTTT.

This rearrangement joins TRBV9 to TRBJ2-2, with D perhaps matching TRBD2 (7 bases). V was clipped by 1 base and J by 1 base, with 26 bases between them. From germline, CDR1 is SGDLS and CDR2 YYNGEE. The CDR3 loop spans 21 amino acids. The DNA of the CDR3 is TGTGCCAGCAGCGTATTGAGGGGGGGAGGGAGCGACCTCAGGAACACCGGGGAGCTGTTTTTT. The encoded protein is CASSVLRGGGSDLRNTGELFF.